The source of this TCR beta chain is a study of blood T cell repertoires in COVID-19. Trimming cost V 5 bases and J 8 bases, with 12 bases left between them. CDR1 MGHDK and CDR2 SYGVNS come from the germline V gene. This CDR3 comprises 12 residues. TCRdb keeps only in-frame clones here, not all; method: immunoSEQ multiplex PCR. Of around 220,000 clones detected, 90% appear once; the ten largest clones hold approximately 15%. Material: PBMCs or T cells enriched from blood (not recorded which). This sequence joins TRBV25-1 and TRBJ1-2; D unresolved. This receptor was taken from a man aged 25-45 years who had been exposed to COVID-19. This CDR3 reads CASSSRVQGYTF. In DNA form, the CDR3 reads TGTGCCAGCAGTTCGCGGGTCCAGGGCTACACCTTC.